This passage covers 29 T cell receptor beta chains from one sample sequenced in a study of cytomegalovirus exposure and HLA in healthy donors. 60 Vbeta and 13 Jbeta primers were used in PCR. Data came from immunoSEQ multiplex PCR; TCRdb stores just in-frame clones and leaves some out. The data show roughly 69,000 clones, 76% seen once. Sequences were obtained from PBMCs. The receptors stem from a man in his late teens or twenties in good health and CMV-seronegative.

The chain links TRBV21-1 to TRBJ2-7; the table's D call of TRBD2 was not tested on the DNA. TRBV21-1 is reported as a pseudogene. The CDR3 spans 17 residues. The CDR3 reads CASTCTADSQGLYEQYV. Here the CDR3 DNA reads TGTGCCAGCACCTGTACTGCTGACAGCCAGGGACTGTACGAGCAGTACGTC.

In nucleotides, the CDR3 is TGTGCCAGCAGTTACTCCTTCGGGAGGAATGAAAACATTCAGTACTTC. Its translation is CASSYSFGRNENIQYF. The V and J genes are TRBV6-6 and TRBJ2-4; the match to TRBD2 covers 7 bases. The CDR3 has 16 amino acids. Germline CDR1 MNHNY, CDR2 SVGAGI (reference sequence). The V segment lost 0 bases and the J segment 5 bases; nucleotides outside the gene matches: 7.

V usage is TRBV19 and J usage is TRBJ1-5; TRBD1 matches 7 bases. There are 16 residues in the CDR3. Looked up from germline, CDR1 is LNHDA and CDR2 is SQIVND (reference sequence). The junction had 10 bases not matched to a gene; V was cut back by 2 bases and J by 6 bases. CDR3 nucleotide sequence: TGTGCCAGTAGTATATTAGAGGGGGCGCAGGGTCAGCCCCAGCATTTT. Its protein product is CASSILEGAQGQPQHF.

This chain uses TRBV5-1 with TRBJ2-3, with 8 bases identical to TRBD2. Germline V gene lookup returns CDR1 SGHRS and CDR2 YFSETQ. The CDR3 has 15 amino acids. The V gene end was trimmed by 7 bases and the J gene end by 0 bases; junction bases not matched to a gene: 7. The CDR3 sequence is CASRGLAGSTDTQYF. CDR3 nucleotides: TGCGCCAGCCGCGGACTAGCCGGGAGCACAGATACGCAGTATTTT. Filled out from reference TRBV5-1 and TRBJ2-3, the complete variable domain reads KAGVTQTPRYLIKTRGQQVTLSCSPISGHRSVSWYQQTPGQGLQFLFEYFSETQRNKGNFPGRFSGRQFSNSRSEMNVSTLELGDSALYLCASRGLAGSTDTQYFGPGTRLTVL.

Of note for this clone: At one end, the junction sequence differs from germline, possibly due to a read error. This specimen includes other DNA sequences encoding the same CDR3. This chain connects TRBV6-1 to TRBJ2-7; D might be TRBD2 (6 bases). The germline V gene has CDR1 MNHNS and CDR2 SASEGT. CDR3 length: 13 amino acids. The CDR3 nucleotides are TGCGCCAGCATCACCGACGGGGGCTACGAGCAGTACTTC. Translating gives CASITDGGYEQYF.

V and J are TRBV28 and TRBJ1-5; D ambiguous. CDR3 length: 14 amino acids. The germline CDR1 and CDR2 sequences are MDHEN and SYDVKM. Trimming took off 3 bases at V and 5 bases at J, with 11 bases between the two ends. CDR3 bases: TGTGCCAGCAGTTTGCCACAGCAGTATCAGCCCCAGCATTTT. It encodes CASSLPQQYQPQHF.

The rearrangement links TRBV25-1 to TRBJ1-5, with 8 positions matching TRBD1. This CDR3 is built from 15 residues. Germline CDR1 is MGHDK and CDR2 is SYGVNS. V lost 6 bases, J lost 5 bases, and 9 bases stayed unmatched. CDR3 sequence: CASSPSDRAHQPQHF. In nucleotides, the CDR3 is TGTGCCAGCAGCCCATCGGACAGGGCGCATCAGCCCCAGCATTTT.

The gene calls are TRBV30 and TRBJ1-1; no definite D call. The CDR3 extends over 13 amino acids. V gave up 4 bases and J gave up 2 bases, with 11 bases separating them. CDR1 and CDR2 from the germline V gene are GTSNPN and SVGIG (reference sequence). The DNA of the CDR3 is TGTGCCTGGACCCTACTCTCAAACACTGAAGCTTTCTTT. Residues: CAWTLLSNTEAFF. The full variable domain, completed using reference TRBV30 and TRBJ1-1, is SQTIHQWPATLVQPVGSPLSLECTVEGTSNPNLYWYRQAAGRGLQLLFYSVGIGQISSEVPQNLSASRPQDRQFILSSKKLLLSDSGFYLCAWTLLSNTEAFFGQGTRLTVV.

This clone was found a few times. The chain has TRBV5-8 and TRBJ1-1, with TRBD1 matching 8 bases. V was pared by 4 bases and J by 5 bases, with 13 bases of the junction left unmatched. CDR1 is SGHTS, CDR2 YDEGEE, per germline. The CDR3 covers 16 residues. The CDR3 sequence is CASSPIMTGEGTEAFF. In nucleotides, the CDR3 is TGTGCCAGCAGCCCAATCATGACAGGGGAAGGGACTGAAGCTTTCTTT.

The chain carries TRBV30 and TRBJ2-5, with TRBD1 matching 8 bases. The J call is doubtful: the DNA matches TRBJ2-7 better. Per the germline V gene, CDR1 is GTSNPN and CDR2 is SVGIG (reference sequence). This CDR3 spans 12 amino acids. CDR3 in amino acids: CAWSPDRGEQYF. CDR3 in DNA: TGTGCCTGGAGCCCCGACAGGGGCGAGCAGTACTTC.

The sample holds a few counts of this clone. The chain uses TRBV4-2 and TRBJ2-5; 12 nucleotides match TRBD2. The CDR3 is 16 amino acids. With V trimmed by 3 bases and J by 5 bases, 7 bases remained unmatched. Germline CDR1 is LGHNA and CDR2 is YNFKEQ. Written as DNA, the CDR3 is TGTGCCAGCAGCCAGCTAGCGGGGGGGGGAGGGGAGACCCAGTACTTC. Protein product: CASSQLAGGGGETQYF.

The chain carries TRBV6-1 and TRBJ1-2; D call uncertain. In germline, CDR1 is MNHNS, CDR2 SASEGT. CDR3 size: 16 residues. V shed 0 bases and J shed 0 bases, with 11 bases lying between them. CDR3 sequence (DNA): TGTGCCAGCAGTGAAGCCGCGGCGTCAGCTAACTATGGCTACACCTTC. Its translation: CASSEAAASANYGYTF.

The genes are TRBV29-1 and TRBJ2-3; 9 bases fit TRBD2. There are 15 residues in the CDR3. Germline assignment: CDR1 SQVTM and CDR2 ANQGSEA. CDR3: CTCGAGGLATDTQYF. The CDR3 nucleotides are TGCACTTGCGGGGCGGGGGGGCTTGCTACAGATACGCAGTATTTT.

This chain joins TRBV5-6 and TRBJ2-5; D is possibly TRBD2 (6 bases). The CDR3 spans 14 residues. The germline V gene has CDR1 SGHDT and CDR2 YYEEEE. V lost 7 bases, J lost 9 bases, and 22 bases lay in between. As DNA, the CDR3 is TGTGCCAGCGGACGAGCGGGTAGCTCGGGGGCCCAGTACTTC. Protein sequence: CASGRAGSSGAQYF.

This clone appeared a single time. The chain employs TRBV4-2 and TRBJ2-4; D is possibly TRBD1 (6 bases). Germline CDR1 reads LGHNA; CDR2 reads YNFKEQ. With 3 bases removed from V and 8 bases from J, the gap between germline ends came to 20 bases. This CDR3 comprises 16 residues. The DNA for the CDR3 is TGTGCCAGCAGCCACCCAGAGGGGGACCTCGGGCACATTCAGTACTTC. Protein sequence: CASSHPEGDLGHIQYF.

The chain is built from TRBV28 and TRBJ1-1; D gene uncertain. Germline CDR1 reads MDHEN; CDR2 reads SYDVKM. Trimming left V 8 bases short and J 5 bases short, with 9 bases between. This CDR3 region has 11 residues. The CDR3, as DNA: TGTGCCAGCGGGAGGTTTACTGAAGCTTTCTTT. Amino acid sequence: CASGRFTEAFF.

V gene TRBV27 combines with J gene TRBJ2-5; no definite D call. The CDR3 length is 16 residues. V lost 3 bases to trimming and J lost 0 bases, with 14 bases between them. Germline CDR1 MNHEY, CDR2 SMNVEV (reference sequence). The CDR3 coding sequence is TGTGCCAGCAGTTTCAGGCGACCCCAGTACCAAGAGACCCAGTACTTC. Translated, it gives CASSFRRPQYQETQYF.

V is TRBV4-1 and J is TRBJ2-7, with 8 bases identical to TRBD1. This CDR3 has 15 residues. The trim removed 7 bases at V and 4 bases at J, leaving 12 bases unmatched. Per germline, CDR1 MGHRA and CDR2 YSYEKL. CDR3 DNA: TGCGCCAGCACACTACTACCAGGGGGCAATTACGAGCAGTACGTC. This translates into CASTLLPGGNYEQYV.

Concerning this clone: An end of the junction differs from the germline gene, which may be a read error. Distinct nucleotide sequences in the sample also encode this CDR3. This chain uses TRBV6-5 with TRBJ2-3; D is unresolved. The CDR3 runs to 16 residues. The V gene's germline CDR1 is MNHEY and CDR2 SVGAGI. In nucleotides, the CDR3 is TGCGCCAGCAGTTACTCGTACAAGGCGGTAACAGATACGCAGTATTTT. Translated, it gives CASSYSYKAVTDTQYF.

This clone showed up just a few times. The rearrangement uses TRBV27 and TRBJ1-2; 7 bases are a match to TRBD1. Germline loops: CDR1 MNHEY, CDR2 SMNVEV (reference sequence). V lost 2 bases and J lost 5; bases outside the gene matches: 14. This CDR3 has 17 amino acids. This CDR3 is CASSLTPPDRAVYGYTF. CDR3 DNA sequence: TGTGCCAGCAGTTTAACACCACCTGACAGGGCGGTTTATGGCTACACCTTC.

This clone was seen only a few times. The J gene is TRBJ1-5, the V gene TRBV4-1; D is possibly TRBD1 (6 bases). The CDR3 covers 15 residues. Germline V gene data show CDR1 as MGHRA and CDR2 as YSYEKL. Trimming left V 3 bases short and J 7 bases short, with 16 bases between. The CDR3 nucleotides read TGCGCCAGCAGCCAGGGTAACAGGGCCGGCCAGCCCCAGCATTTT. Its protein product is CASSQGNRAGQPQHF.

Only one count was recorded for this clone. The gene calls are TRBV7-6 and TRBJ2-2; TRBD2 matches 11 bases. Losses at the gene ends were 7 bases for V and 0 bases for J; bases not matched to a gene: 10. The CDR3 spans 18 residues. Germline-derived CDR1 and CDR2 are SGHVS and FNYEAQ. The CDR3 is CASTLRASGGTNTGELFF. In nucleotides, the CDR3 is TGTGCCAGCACCCTGAGGGCTAGCGGGGGGACGAACACCGGGGAGCTGTTTTTT.

J is TRBJ1-2 and V is TRBV5-1, with D possibly being TRBD1 (5 bases). This CDR3 region has 15 residues. Germline CDR1 reads SGHRS; CDR2 reads YFSETQ. The V and J ends lost 0 bases and 4 bases respectively, with 13 bases between them. The CDR3 loop is CASSLVVQAGYGYTF. For the CDR3, the DNA is TGCGCCAGCAGCTTGGTGGTACAGGCTGGCTATGGCTACACCTTC. The variable domain in full, completed from reference TRBV5-1 and TRBJ1-2, reads KAGVTQTPRYLIKTRGQQVTLSCSPISGHRSVSWYQQTPGQGLQFLFEYFSETQRNKGNFPGRFSGRQFSNSRSEMNVSTLELGDSALYLCASSLVVQAGYGYTFGSGTRLTVV.

The chain employs TRBV7-8 and TRBJ2-7, with 8 bases lining up with TRBD2. This CDR3 contains 17 residues. The junction had 13 bases not matched to a gene; V was cut back by 6 bases and J by 0 bases. Germline CDR1 reads SGHVS; CDR2 reads FQNEAQ. This CDR3 is CASREFAGGESSYEQYF. The CDR3 nucleotides are TGTGCCAGCAGAGAATTCGCGGGGGGCGAAAGCTCCTACGAGCAGTACTTC.

The chain joins TRBV30 to TRBJ2-5; TRBD2 matches 7 bases. Germline V gene data show CDR1 as GTSNPN and CDR2 as SVGIG (reference sequence). The J segment lost 3 bases and the V segment lost 5 bases, leaving 9 bases of the junction unmatched. CDR3 size: 14 residues. The CDR3 bases are TGTGCCTGGGGCCGAGGGCTAGCGGAAGAGACCCAGTACTTC. Amino acid sequence: CAWGRGLAEETQYF.

V gene TRBV27 combines with J gene TRBJ2-2; D possibly corresponds to TRBD1 (6 bases). The CDR3 sequence is 15 residues long. Deletions cut 6 bases from V and 0 bases from J, with 11 bases between. The germline V gene has CDR1 MNHEY and CDR2 SMNVEV (reference sequence). Here the CDR3 DNA reads TGTGCCAGCAGAGCCGGGACAACGAACACCGGGGAGCTGTTTTTT. Encoded protein: CASRAGTTNTGELFF.

The rearrangement uses TRBV27 and TRBJ1-5, with a weak D call TRBD1 (6 bases). The germline V gene encodes CDR1 MNHEY and CDR2 SMNVEV (reference sequence). The CDR3 is 12 amino acids. The V end was cut by 5 bases, the J end by 7 bases, with 9 bases between. CDR3 protein: CASSPTGQPQHF. The CDR3 coding sequence is TGTGCCAGCAGTCCCACAGGGCAGCCCCAGCATTTT.

The chain recombines TRBV7-2 with TRBJ1-5, with a weak D call TRBD1 (5 bases). Per germline, CDR1 SGHTA and CDR2 FQGNSA. V was trimmed by 1 base and J by 2 bases, leaving 9 bases between them. The CDR3 consists of 15 residues. CDR3 loop: CASSLVGGGNQPQHF. For the CDR3, the DNA is TGTGCCAGCAGCTTAGTGGGGGGGGGCAATCAGCCCCAGCATTTT.

This chain connects TRBV7-9 to TRBJ1-1; a possible D gene is TRBD1 (5 bases). V lost 5 bases and J lost 4, with 8 bases in between. The germline V gene encodes CDR1 SEHNR and CDR2 FQNEAQ (reference sequence). CDR3 length equals 12 residues. CDR3 bases: TGTGCCAGCAGCCCCCAGGGCACTGAAGCTTTCTTT. It is translated as CASSPQGTEAFF.